Below, 18 T cell receptor beta chains from the same sample are listed, as sequenced in a study of CD4+ T cells in melanoma. The data were produced by immunoSEQ multiplex PCR, yet TCRdb's version contains in-frame clones alone and is incomplete. In the table there are about 140,000 clones, around 90% of which are singletons. These receptors all stem from a human donor with melanoma.

The rearrangement joins TRBV5-1 to TRBJ1-1, with D maybe TRBD1 (6 bases). The V gene's germline CDR1 is SGHRS and CDR2 YFSETQ. V was pared by 4 bases and J by 1 base, with 11 bases between. The length of the CDR3 is 14 residues. Here the CDR3 DNA reads TGCGCCAGCAGCAGGGGGACGGCGAACACTGAAGCTTTCTTT. The encoded protein is CASSRGTANTEAFF. The full variable domain, rest sourced from reference TRBV5-1 and TRBJ1-1, is KAGVTQTPRYLIKTRGQQVTLSCSPISGHRSVSWYQQTPGQGLQFLFEYFSETQRNKGNFPGRFSGRQFSNSRSEMNVSTLELGDSALYLCASSRGTANTEAFFGQGTRLTVV.

CDR3 nucleotides: TGCGCCAGCAGCTTGGCTGGAACCGGGGAGCTGTTTTTT. Translated: CASSLAGTGELFF. The chain employs TRBV5-1 and TRBJ2-2; no definite D call. The CDR3 has 13 residues. Trimming cost V 0 bases and J 5 bases, with 5 bases left between them. Germline V gene lookup returns CDR1 SGHRS and CDR2 YFSETQ.

This chain uses TRBV19 with TRBJ1-1; D unclear. Per the germline V gene, CDR1 is LNHDA and CDR2 is SQIVND (reference sequence). V lost 5 bases, J lost 1 base, and 8 bases lay in between. The CDR3 is made up of 13 amino acids. CDR3 nucleotide sequence: TGTGCCAGTAGTTCGTACGGGAACACTGAAGCTTTCTTT. Its protein product is CASSSYGNTEAFF.

The chain is built from TRBV10-1 and TRBJ1-1; D gene ambiguous. Germline values: CDR1 WNHNN, CDR2 SYGVQD (reference sequence). The CDR3 sequence is 12 residues long. V lost 3 bases and J 11 bases, leaving 13 bases between the germline ends. CDR3 in amino acids: CASSEGRSRAFF. The CDR3 nucleotides are TGCGCCAGCAGTGAAGGGCGGTCGCGGGCTTTCTTT.

This rearrangement joins TRBV5-1 to TRBJ2-5; a possible D gene is TRBD1 (7 bases). The CDR3 is 17 amino acids. Trimming left V 4 bases short and J 0 bases short, with 19 bases between. Germline V CDR1 and CDR2: SGHRS, YFSETQ. The CDR3 sequence: CASSGGGTAPYQETQYF. DNA for the CDR3: TGCGCCAGCAGCGGGGGCGGGACAGCGCCGTACCAAGAGACCCAGTACTTC.

The count of this clone is one. The rearrangement joins TRBV6-1 to TRBJ1-2; 10 bases match TRBD1. The CDR3 sequence is 14 residues long. The V gene end was trimmed by 6 bases and the J gene end by 8 bases; junction bases not matched to a gene: 9. Germline values: CDR1 MNHNS, CDR2 SASEGT. In nucleotides, the CDR3 is TGTGCCAGCAGGGAGTGGGACAGGGGAAGAGGCTACACCTTC. Translation gives CASREWDRGRGYTF.

V gene TRBV7-2 combines with J gene TRBJ2-3; D is unresolved. The V gene's germline CDR1 is SGHTA and CDR2 FQGNSA. CDR3 length: 11 residues. The V gene lost 2 bases and the J gene lost 5 bases, with 2 bases spanning the gap. CDR3 nucleotides: TGTGCCAGCAGCTTACTAGATACGCAGTATTTT. It specifies CASSLLDTQYF. The whole variable domain, filled in from reference TRBV7-2 and TRBJ2-3, reads GAGVSQSPSNKVTEKGKDVELRCDPISGHTALYWYRQSLGQGLEFLIYFQGNSAPDKSGLPSDRFSAERTGGSVSTLTIQRTQQEDSAVYLCASSLLDTQYFGPGTRLTVL.

The chain has TRBV30 and TRBJ1-3; D not certain. CDR1 and CDR2 from the germline V gene are GTSNPN and SVGIG (reference sequence). V was cut by 2 bases and J by 1 base, with 6 bases left in between. The CDR3 totals 13 residues. CDR3 residues: CAWSRLSGNTIYF. CDR3 nucleotides: TGTGCCTGGAGTCGGCTTTCTGGAAACACCATATATTTT.

The chain recombines TRBV5-1 with TRBJ2-3, with D possibly matching TRBD2 (5 bases). This CDR3 spans 16 amino acids. CDR1 SGHRS and CDR2 YFSETQ come from the germline V gene. Trimming removed 2 bases at V and 3 bases at J, with 16 bases between. CDR3 bases: TGCGCCAGCAGCTTAGACGGGGTGACTTGGACAGATACGCAGTATTTT. Translated: CASSLDGVTWTDTQYF. The variable domain in full, with the rest retrieved from reference TRBV5-1 and TRBJ2-3, is KAGVTQTPRYLIKTRGQQVTLSCSPISGHRSVSWYQQTPGQGLQFLFEYFSETQRNKGNFPGRFSGRQFSNSRSEMNVSTLELGDSALYLCASSLDGVTWTDTQYFGPGTRLTVL.

The chain carries TRBV9 and TRBJ2-1; D remains unclear. CDR1 and CDR2 (germline): SGDLS, YYNGEE. CDR3 length: 13 residues. V lost 0 bases to trimming and J lost 0 bases, with 1 base between them. The CDR3 spells CASSVGSYNEQFF. CDR3 nucleotide sequence: TGTGCCAGCAGCGTAGGCTCCTACAATGAGCAGTTCTTC.

The CDR3 loop is CASSSAPGTDSGNTIYF. As DNA, the CDR3 is TGTGCCAGCAGCTCGGCCCCCGGGACAGACTCTGGAAACACCATATATTTT. The V and J genes are TRBV5-6 and TRBJ1-3; 7 bases are shared with TRBD1. V gave up 3 bases and J gave up 0 bases; unmatched junction bases: 9. Germline CDR1 SGHDT, CDR2 YYEEEE. CDR3 length equals 17 residues.

This clone has only one observation. The rearrangement uses TRBV4-1 and TRBJ2-1; the D gene is possibly TRBD1 (5 bases). CDR3 length equals 11 residues. Germline CDR1 reads MGHRA; CDR2 reads YSYEKL. V lost 3 bases to trimming and J lost 10 bases, with 7 bases between them. The CDR3 spells CASSHPGEQFF. The CDR3, as DNA: TGCGCCAGCAGCCACCCAGGGGAGCAGTTCTTC.

The chain joins TRBV9 to TRBJ1-3; 7 positions agree with TRBD1. Unmatched junction bases numbered 8, after V lost 3 bases and J lost 5 bases. The CDR3 runs to 15 residues. Germline CDR1 and CDR2: SGDLS and YYNGEE. The CDR3 DNA reads as TGTGCCAGCAGCGGTTGGCAGGGGGTTCGAAACACCATATATTTT. Its protein is CASSGWQGVRNTIYF.

This chain connects TRBV18 to TRBJ2-2, with 7 bases identical to TRBD1. The ends lost 1 base at V and 0 bases at J; junction bases unmatched: 2. This CDR3 has 16 residues. CDR1 KGHSH and CDR2 LQKENI come from the germline V gene. The CDR3 bases are TGTGCCAGCTCACCACAGGGGGCTTCGAACACCGGGGAGCTGTTTTTT. Encoded protein: CASSPQGASNTGELFF.

This chain connects TRBV19 to TRBJ2-3, with TRBD2 matching 14 bases. Germline V gives CDR1 LNHDA, CDR2 SQIVND (reference sequence). Trimming cost V 0 bases and J 14 bases; bases outside gene matches: 7. This CDR3 has 15 amino acids. The CDR3 DNA is TGTGCCAGTAGTATAGAGACTAGCGGGGGGGCCTCTCGGTATTTT. Amino acids: CASSIETSGGASRYF.

This chain connects TRBV2 to TRBJ2-2; a weak D match, TRBD1 (6 bases). V lost 7 bases to trimming and J lost 5 bases, with 14 bases between them. The CDR3 totals 14 residues. Germline assignment: CDR1 SNHLY and CDR2 FYNNEI. The CDR3 spells CASTKGVRTGELFF. The CDR3 DNA reads as TGTGCCAGCACCAAGGGGGTTCGGACCGGGGAGCTGTTTTTT.

This clone was observed a single time. The CDR3 DNA is TGTGCCACCAGCTCCCGGGACAGGGTACGTGGCTACACCTTC. It codes for CATSSRDRVRGYTF. The chain uses TRBV15 and TRBJ1-2; 9 nucleotides line up with TRBD1. The J segment lost 7 bases and the V segment lost 5 bases, leaving 8 bases of the junction unmatched. The CDR3 extends over 14 amino acids. Germline V gives CDR1 LNHNV, CDR2 YYDKDF (reference sequence). The entire variable domain, with the rest obtained from reference TRBV15 and TRBJ1-2, is as follows: DAMVIQNPRYQVTQFGKPVTLSCSQTLNHNVMYWYQQKSSQAPKLLFHYYDKDFNNEADTPDNFQSRRPNTSFCFLDIRSPGLGDTAMYLCATSSRDRVRGYTFGSGTRLTVV.

This chain joins TRBV18 and TRBJ2-1; possibly TRBD1 or TRBD2 for D (7 bases each). Germline CDR1 KGHSH, CDR2 LQKENI. The CDR3 is made up of 16 amino acids. V was pared by 2 bases and J by 9 bases, with 20 bases between. The CDR3 is CASSPKGAGGSGEQFF. The CDR3 DNA reads as TGTGCCAGCTCACCAAAGGGGGCCGGGGGGTCAGGTGAGCAGTTCTTC.